Presented here are 21 T cell receptor beta chains from one specimen sequenced in a study of neurological immune-mediated disorders. TCRdb reprocessed the 5' RACE reads with MiXCR, giving one entry per CDR3 protein. The sample shows under 75,000 distinct CDR3 sequences, roughly 5% of them seen only once. Material: PBMCs. Every receptor here comes from a human donor with multiple sclerosis. The donor label of this sample is uncertain.

Many counts were recorded for this clonotype. The rearrangement joins TRBV7-9 to TRBJ2-7; 8 nucleotides align to TRBD1. The CDR3 extends over 15 amino acids. Looked up from germline, CDR1 is SEHNR and CDR2 is FQNEAQ (reference sequence). V dropped 4 bases and J dropped 1; count of bases not matched to a gene: 6. The CDR3 DNA sequence: TGTGCCAGCAGCTCGGGACAGGCGTATTCCTACGAGCAGTACTTC. Protein sequence: CASSSGQAYSYEQYF.

This clonotype appeared many times. The chain combines TRBV7-9 with TRBJ1-5; no clear D. The ends were cut back, 6 bases at V and 0 bases at J, with 6 bases in the middle. The germline CDR1 and CDR2 sequences are SEHNR and FQNEAQ (reference sequence). The CDR3 runs to 13 residues. Here the CDR3 reads CASSLNSNQPQHF. CDR3 coding DNA: TGTGCCAGCAGTCTGAATAGCAATCAGCCCCAGCATTTT.

This clonotype occurred many times. In DNA, the CDR3 is TGTGCCAGCAGAGCGAGGATTTATAGCAATCAGCCCCAGCATTTT. Its translation: CASRARIYSNQPQHF. The chain couples TRBV27 to TRBJ1-5; the D is unclear. The CDR3 consists of 15 residues. The V gene's germline CDR1 is MNHEY and CDR2 SMNVEV (reference sequence). Trimming shortened V by 6 bases and J by 0 bases, and 12 bases separated the two germline ends.

This clonotype was found many times. The V call is TRBV4-2, the J call TRBJ1-6; 7 bases are a match to TRBD1. This CDR3 is 18 amino acids long. The J segment lost 10 bases and the V segment lost 1 base, leaving 16 bases of the junction unmatched. Germline V gives CDR1 LGHNA, CDR2 YNFKEQ. The CDR3 DNA sequence: TGTGCCAGCAGCCAAGGGATTACCGTGACAGGGAGAAAGTCACCCCTCCACTTT. It specifies CASSQGITVTGRKSPLHF.

This clonotype was seen at least ten times. The chain uses TRBV3-1 and TRBJ2-1; 9 positions agree with TRBD2. CDR3 length: 15 amino acids. With 6 bases clipped from V and 4 bases from J, the junction kept 7 bases outside the gene matches. Germline V gene data show CDR1 as LGHDT and CDR2 as YNNKEL (reference sequence). CDR3 protein: CASRLQRGAYNEQFF. The CDR3 DNA follows: TGTGCCAGCAGACTTCAGCGGGGGGCTTACAATGAGCAGTTCTTC.

This clonotype has a count of ten or more. V gene TRBV5-1 combines with J gene TRBJ2-7; tentative D call: TRBD2 (7 bases). The V gene's germline CDR1 is SGHRS and CDR2 YFSETQ. The CDR3 contains 16 residues. V gave up 4 bases and J gave up 5 bases, with 22 bases separating them. In DNA form, the CDR3 reads TGCGCCAGCAGCCCGGTTTTAGATCGCGGGGGCCACGAGCAGTACTTC. It encodes CASSPVLDRGGHEQYF.

This clonotype was found many times. CDR3 residues: CSVAGGSSTDTQYF. CDR3 DNA sequence: TGCAGCGTTGCAGGGGGCTCTAGCACAGATACGCAGTATTTT. The rearrangement uses TRBV29-1 and TRBJ2-3; TRBD1 matches 8 bases. J lost 0 bases, V lost 4 bases, and 3 bases had no gene match. The CDR3 runs 14 residues. CDR1 SQVTM and CDR2 ANQGSEA come from the germline V gene.

Ten or more counts support this clonotype. This chain uses TRBV5-1 with TRBJ1-1; D not resolved. Germline V gene data show CDR1 as SGHRS and CDR2 as YFSETQ. V was cut by 1 base and J by 0 bases, with 13 bases left in between. The CDR3 totals 16 residues. CDR3 amino acids: CASSLYGSQMNTEAFF. CDR3 nucleotide sequence: TGCGCCAGCAGCTTGTACGGCAGTCAGATGAACACTGAAGCTTTCTTT.

This clonotype was seen repeatedly, ten times or more. The genes are TRBV20-1 and TRBJ1-1; 9 bases are shared with TRBD1. The CDR3 loop spans 15 amino acids. Trimming cost V 6 bases and J 4 bases; bases outside gene matches: 12. In germline, CDR1 is DFQATT, CDR2 SNEGSKA (reference sequence). CDR3 DNA: TGCAGTGCCGGCACCCAGGACAGGGGATTCACTGAAGCTTTCTTT. Translating it yields CSAGTQDRGFTEAFF.

In this sample, this clonotype turned up many times. The rearrangement links TRBV20-1 to TRBJ2-2; 7 nucleotides align to TRBD1. The CDR3 consists of 15 residues. V was clipped by 2 bases and J by 0 bases; unmatched bases: 3. Germline V gene data show CDR1 as DFQATT and CDR2 as SNEGSKA (reference sequence). The CDR3 spells CSARRTGPNTGELFF. The CDR3 DNA sequence: TGCAGTGCTAGAAGGACAGGACCGAACACCGGGGAGCTGTTTTTT.

This clonotype was detected ten times or more. The chain links TRBV7-9 to TRBJ1-2; no definite D call. CDR1 is SEHNR, CDR2 FQNEAQ, per germline (reference sequence). V was trimmed by 0 bases and J by 0 bases, leaving 8 bases between them. The CDR3 spans 15 residues. The CDR3 loop reads CASSLAAGTNYGYTF. The CDR3 DNA reads as TGTGCCAGCAGCTTAGCGGCGGGCACTAACTATGGCTACACCTTC.

This clonotype was detected only a few times. The genes are TRBV4-1 and TRBJ1-2; TRBD1 matches at 9 bases. The CDR3 sequence is 22 residues long. The germline CDR1 and CDR2 sequences are MGHRA and YSYEKL. The junction had 23 bases not matched to a gene; V was cut back by 3 bases and J by 0 bases. CDR3 DNA: TGCGCCAGCAGCCACCCCCTATACCCGCTCCCGGGACAGGGAAAAGCTAACTATGGCTACACCTTC. Its translation is CASSHPLYPLPGQGKANYGYTF.

This clonotype was detected many times. This sequence joins TRBV5-1 and TRBJ2-2; maybe TRBD2 (6 bases). The CDR3 loop spans 16 amino acids. Germline V gene data show CDR1 as SGHRS and CDR2 as YFSETQ. Trimming shortened V by 0 bases and J by 3 bases, and 12 bases separated the two germline ends. In DNA, the CDR3 is TGCGCCAGCAGCTTGGATGGCGGGGCCTACACCGGGGAGCTGTTTTTT. Its translation is CASSLDGGAYTGELFF.

This clonotype was detected many times. In DNA, the CDR3 is TGCAGTGCTAGAGCAGAGGGGGGACAGGCTAATTCACCCCTCCACTTT. Translating it yields CSARAEGGQANSPLHF. This sequence joins TRBV20-1 and TRBJ1-6; the match to TRBD1 covers 8 bases. The junction had 8 bases not matched to a gene; V was cut back by 1 base and J by 6 bases. This CDR3 is 16 amino acids long. CDR1 is DFQATT and CDR2 is SNEGSKA in the germline V gene (reference sequence).

This clonotype was seen repeatedly, ten times or more. The rearrangement links TRBV5-1 to TRBJ2-3, with D maybe TRBD2 (5 bases). Germline V gene data show CDR1 as SGHRS and CDR2 as YFSETQ. V lost 5 bases and J lost 6, with 13 bases in between. The length of the CDR3 is 13 residues. CDR3 nucleotides: TGCGCCAGCAGTAGATTGGGCGGGGATACGCAGTATTTT. Translation gives CASSRLGGDTQYF.

This chain connects TRBV7-3 to TRBJ1-2, with a weak D call TRBD1 (5 bases). CDR3 length: 15 residues. Trimming left V 5 bases short and J 8 bases short, with 21 bases between. Germline CDR1 reads SGHTA; CDR2 reads FQGTGA. DNA of the CDR3: TGTGCCAGCAGCCCCTCCTCCCGGGGACTGGGGGGCTACACCTTC. Translating it yields CASSPSSRGLGGYTF.

This clonotype was detected many times. The rearrangement links TRBV10-3 to TRBJ2-3; TRBD2 aligns across 14 bases. V was pared by 6 bases and J by 0 bases, with 5 bases of the junction left unmatched. Germline lookup yields CDR1 ENHRY and CDR2 SYGVKD. This CDR3 contains 17 residues. DNA for the CDR3: TGTGCCATCAGCGGACTAGCGGGGGGTACTAGCACAGATACGCAGTATTTT. Amino acids: CAISGLAGGTSTDTQYF.

This clonotype was seen at least ten times. The rearrangement joins TRBV10-2 to TRBJ2-1; the D call may be TRBD1 or TRBD2 (5 bases each). V lost 0 bases and J lost 8, with 8 bases in between. The germline V gene has CDR1 WSHSY and CDR2 SAAADI. The CDR3 sequence is 13 residues long. Here the CDR3 reads CASSESWGYEQFF. As DNA, the CDR3 is TGCGCCAGCAGTGAGTCCTGGGGGTATGAGCAGTTCTTC.

The sample holds many counts of this clonotype. This chain joins TRBV5-1 and TRBJ2-1, with D uncertain. The CDR3 spans 13 residues. CDR1 and CDR2 (germline): SGHRS, YFSETQ. Trimming shortened V by 0 bases and J by 6 bases, and 7 bases separated the two germline ends. CDR3 nucleotides: TGCGCCAGCAGCTTGGGGGCCCCCAATGAGCAGTTCTTC. This sequence encodes CASSLGAPNEQFF.

The chain is built from TRBV29-1 and TRBJ2-3; perhaps TRBD1 as D (7 bases). V was pared by 2 bases and J by 6 bases, with 15 bases between. This CDR3 has 14 amino acids. CDR1 and CDR2 from the germline V gene are SQVTM and ANQGSEA. This CDR3 is CSVEQGGPPDTQYF. The CDR3 region has the DNA TGCAGCGTTGAACAGGGGGGCCCACCCGATACGCAGTATTTT.

The sample holds many counts of this clonotype. The chain employs TRBV20-1 and TRBJ2-7; TRBD1 matches 8 bases. Per the germline V gene, CDR1 is DFQATT and CDR2 is SNEGSKA (reference sequence). V was clipped by 6 bases and J by 0 bases; unmatched bases: 1. This CDR3 contains 12 residues. The CDR3 DNA sequence: TGCAGTGCAGGACAGGGCTCCTACGAGCAGTACTTC. Translation: CSAGQGSYEQYF.